This T cell receptor beta chain appears in the sequencing data of a study of shared clonotypes between healthy human individuals. Concerning this clone: No antigen is known for it.

This was a deep-level run. This table comes from immunoSEQ multiplex PCR, and its TCRdb copy is limited to in-frame clones, with some not included. The sample records 2 million to 3 million clones, 93% being singletons. The CDR3 is 14 residues long. Germline V gives CDR1 MDHEN, CDR2 SYDVKM. The ends lost 6 bases at V and 6 bases at J; junction bases unmatched: 7. Regarding the study as a whole: A small donor pool kept down the genetic and exposure-history diversity that was represented. Compared with clonotypes that all four donors shared, non-shared clonotypes had lower generation probabilities. Generally, estimated richness proved larger in naive subsets than it did in memory subsets.

The sequenced sample consisted of naive CD4+ T cells from PBMCs. The subset was: CD45RA+ positively selected. The chain links TRBV28 to TRBJ2-1; TRBD1 matches at 8 bases. The sequence came from a man between 18 and 35 years old in good health. Some clones in this sample may be carry-over from other donors' samples. DNA of the CDR3: TGTGCCAGCAGGCAGACAGGGGATAGCAATGAGCAGTTCTTC. Residues: CASRQTGDSNEQFF.